Listed below are T cell receptor beta chains from one sample, sequenced in a study of blood T cell repertoires in COVID-19. Sequencing used immunoSEQ multiplex PCR; TCRdb keeps in-frame clones, though not all of them. The sample holds some 490,000 clones; 88% are singletons and the top ten take roughly 8%. The sample taken for sequencing was PBMCs or T cells enriched from blood (not recorded which). These receptors originate from a woman aged 60-70 years who had recovered from COVID-19. Both conserved end residues are part of each CDR3. The order of the fields is J gene, V gene, clone size, D gene, CDR3 protein, CDR3 DNA. A D gene is named only where the DNA matches it firmly. Clone size is stated in some rows and not others, as once, few, many or a class when expanded.

J: TRBJ1-1
V: TRBV2
size: -
D: TRBD1
CDR3: CASSATGATEAFF
DNA: TGTGCCAGCAGTGCGACAGGGGCCACTGAAGCTTTCTTT

J: TRBJ1-2
V: TRBV19
size: -
D: TRBD1
CDR3: CASSIGTGTGYTF
DNA: TGTGCCAGTAGTATCGGGACAGGGACTGGCTACACCTTC

J: TRBJ2-1
V: TRBV19
size: -
D: -
CDR3: CASTKGGAYNEQFF
DNA: TGTGCCAGTACTAAGGGGGGGGCCTACAATGAGCAGTTCTTC

J: TRBJ1-2
V: TRBV7-9
size: -
D: -
CDR3: CASSGLDYGYTF
DNA: TGTGCCAGCTCTGGGCTGGACTATGGCTACACCTTC

J: TRBJ1-6
V: TRBV10-3
size: once
D: TRBD1
CDR3: CAIMDRERGSPLHF
DNA: TGTGCCATCATGGACAGGGAAAGAGGTTCACCCCTCCACTTT

J: TRBJ2-3
V: TRBV9
size: -
D: TRBD2
CDR3: CASSHSGGPGDTQYF
DNA: TGTGCCAGCAGCCATAGCGGGGGGCCTGGAGATACGCAGTATTTT

J: TRBJ1-2
V: TRBV7-2
size: -
D: TRBD1
CDR3: CASSFPGQGNYGYTF
DNA: TGTGCCAGCAGCTTTCCGGGACAGGGAAACTATGGCTACACCTTC

J: TRBJ1-5
V: TRBV10-2
size: -
D: -
CDR3: CASSLGGTSNQPQHF
DNA: TGCGCCAGCAGTTTAGGCGGTACTAGCAATCAGCCCCAGCATTTT

J: TRBJ1-5
V: TRBV2
size: -
D: -
CDR3: CASTQGSGNQPQHF
DNA: TGTGCCAGCACGCAGGGATCGGGCAATCAGCCCCAGCATTTT

J: TRBJ2-2
V: TRBV5-1
size: -
D: TRBD1
CDR3: CASNNDRGVDGELFF
DNA: TGCGCCAGCAATAATGACAGGGGCGTGGACGGGGAGCTGTTTTTT

J: TRBJ1-2
V: TRBV6-6
size: -
D: -
CDR3: CASSYPGSYGYTF
DNA: TGTGCCAGCAGTTACCCGGGGTCCTATGGCTACACCTTC

J: TRBJ2-2
V: TRBV5-1
size: -
D: -
CDR3: CASSLPAGELFF
DNA: TGCGCCAGCAGCTTACCGGCCGGGGAGCTGTTTTTT

J: TRBJ2-3
V: TRBV30
size: once
D: TRBD2
CDR3: CAWIRGGVATDTQYF
DNA: TGTGCCTGGATACGGGGGGGCGTTGCCACAGATACGCAGTATTTT

J: TRBJ2-3
V: TRBV4-2
size: -
D: TRBD2
CDR3: CASSQVSGGTTDTQYF
DNA: TGTGCCAGCAGCCAAGTTAGCGGGGGGACGACAGATACGCAGTATTTT

J: TRBJ2-5
V: TRBV6-6
size: -
D: TRBD2
CDR3: CASSYSGTSGSETQYF
DNA: TGTGCCAGCAGTTACTCAGGGACTAGCGGGTCAGAGACCCAGTACTTC

J: TRBJ2-5
V: TRBV6-4
size: -
D: -
CDR3: CASSDSSGFAPHQETQYF
DNA: TGTGCCAGCAGTGACTCGAGCGGCTTTGCCCCCCATCAAGAGACCCAGTACTTC

J: TRBJ1-5
V: TRBV10-3
size: -
D: TRBD1
CDR3: CAISEDRGTLGENQPQHF
DNA: TGTGCCATCAGTGAAGACAGGGGGACCCTCGGGGAGAATCAGCCCCAGCATTTT

J: TRBJ1-6
V: TRBV6-5
size: once
D: -
CDR3: CASSLDGNSPLHF
DNA: TGTGCCAGCAGCCTCGACGGGAATTCACCCCTCCACTTT

J: TRBJ1-5
V: TRBV1
size: -
D: -
CDR3: CTSSQDQGQGRTVENQPQHF
DNA: TGCACCAGCAGCCAAGATCAGGGACAGGGGCGCACGGTTGAAAATCAGCCCCAGCATTTT

J: TRBJ2-1
V: TRBV24-1
size: -
D: TRBD1
CDR3: CATSDLPGQGVPNEQFF
DNA: TGTGCCACCAGTGATTTGCCGGGACAGGGGGTCCCCAATGAGCAGTTCTTC

J: TRBJ1-1
V: TRBV4-1
size: few
D: -
CDR3: CASSQVPYQNTEAFF
DNA: TGCGCCAGCAGTCAAGTTCCCTACCAGAACACTGAAGCTTTCTTT

J: TRBJ2-7
V: TRBV10-3
size: -
D: TRBD1
CDR3: CAIKGQGKNEQYF
DNA: TGTGCCATCAAGGGACAGGGTAAGAACGAGCAGTACTTC

J: TRBJ1-6
V: TRBV9
size: -
D: -
CDR3: CASSVDHRVTDSPLHF
DNA: TGTGCCAGCAGCGTAGACCACAGGGTGACTGACTCACCCCTCCACTTT

J: TRBJ1-1
V: TRBV7-8
size: -
D: -
CDR3: CASSLLEGNTEAFF
DNA: TGTGCCAGCAGCTTACTAGAAGGGAACACTGAAGCTTTCTTT

J: TRBJ2-1
V: TRBV18
size: -
D: -
CDR3: CASSPVGGPQREQFF
DNA: TGTGCCAGCTCACCAGTGGGGGGGCCCCAAAGGGAGCAGTTCTTC

J: TRBJ2-2
V: TRBV19
size: -
D: -
CDR3: CASSIAGAAGELFF
DNA: TGTGCCAGTAGTATAGCAGGGGCGGCCGGGGAGCTGTTTTTT

J: TRBJ1-4
V: TRBV10-3
size: -
D: -
CDR3: CASQGTGSTNEKLFF
DNA: TGTGCCTCGCAAGGAACCGGGTCGACTAATGAAAAACTGTTTTTT

J: TRBJ1-3
V: TRBV19
size: once
D: TRBD1
CDR3: CALRGPGNTIYF
DNA: TGTGCGCTCAGGGGGCCTGGAAACACCATATATTTT